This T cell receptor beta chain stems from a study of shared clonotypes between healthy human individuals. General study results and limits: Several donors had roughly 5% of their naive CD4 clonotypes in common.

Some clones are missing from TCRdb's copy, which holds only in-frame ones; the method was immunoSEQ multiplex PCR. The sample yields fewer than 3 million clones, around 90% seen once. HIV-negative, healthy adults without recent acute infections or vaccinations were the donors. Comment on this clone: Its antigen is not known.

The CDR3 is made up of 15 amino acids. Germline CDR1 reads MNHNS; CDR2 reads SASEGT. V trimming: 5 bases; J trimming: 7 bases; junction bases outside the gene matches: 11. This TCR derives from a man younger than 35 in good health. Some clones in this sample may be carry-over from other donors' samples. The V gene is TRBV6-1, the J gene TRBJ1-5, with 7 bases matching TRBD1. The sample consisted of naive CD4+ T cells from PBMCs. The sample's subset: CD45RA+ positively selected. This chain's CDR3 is CASSTIPSRGQPQHF. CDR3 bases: TGTGCCAGCAGTACAATCCCCTCCAGGGGGCAGCCCCAGCATTTT.